The 21 T cell receptor beta chains below were found in one sample sequenced in a study of shared T cell receptors in the human thymus. TCRdb's copy holds only in-frame clones and misses some; the assay was immunoSEQ multiplex PCR. The table lists roughly 410,000 clones, 95% of them singletons. The sequenced sample consisted of thymocytes. These receptors were collected from a human donor.

J is TRBJ2-1 and V is TRBV6-1, with D possibly being TRBD1 (5 bases). The germline gives CDR1 MNHNS, CDR2 SASEGT. V lost 8 bases to trimming and J lost 4 bases, with 12 bases between them. This CDR3 has 13 residues. The CDR3 nucleotides read TGTGCCAGCTCAGACAGACTGTACAATGAGCAGTTCTTC. Encoded protein: CASSDRLYNEQFF.

This clone was observed once. The J gene is TRBJ2-5, the V gene TRBV5-6; 7 positions agree with TRBD2. This CDR3 spans 18 amino acids. Germline V gives CDR1 SGHDT, CDR2 YYEEEE. With V trimmed by 5 bases and J by 7 bases, 23 bases remained unmatched. CDR3 in amino acids: CASSLYLLAEAWGGTQYF. CDR3 nucleotide sequence: TGTGCCAGCAGTTTGTACCTGCTAGCGGAGGCCTGGGGGGGGACCCAGTACTTC.

The CDR3, as DNA: TGTGCCTGGAGAACTCGACTAGCGGGAGGCGCAGATACGCAGTATTTT. Encoded protein: CAWRTRLAGGADTQYF. V and J are TRBV30 and TRBJ2-3; 13 bases match TRBD2. Germline CDR1 and CDR2: GTSNPN and SVGIG (reference sequence). With 3 bases clipped from V and 4 bases from J, the junction kept 7 bases outside the gene matches. CDR3 size: 16 residues. The whole variable domain, remainder taken from reference TRBV30 and TRBJ2-3, is SQTIHQWPATLVQPVGSPLSLECTVEGTSNPNLYWYRQAAGRGLQLLFYSVGIGQISSEVPQNLSASRPQDRQFILSSKKLLLSDSGFYLCAWRTRLAGGADTQYFGPGTRLTVL.

This sequence joins TRBV19 and TRBJ2-1; 9 nucleotides align to TRBD2. The V segment lost 3 bases and the J segment 0 bases; nucleotides outside the gene matches: 6. The CDR3 has 17 amino acids. Germline CDR1 reads LNHDA; CDR2 reads SQIVND (reference sequence). CDR3: CASSIASGRLSYNEQFF. The CDR3 nucleotides are TGTGCCAGTAGTATCGCCAGCGGGAGGCTCTCCTACAATGAGCAGTTCTTC.

The chain employs TRBV28 and TRBJ2-3; the match to TRBD2 covers 7 bases. The CDR3 contains 14 residues. V lost 5 bases and J lost 4; bases outside the gene matches: 6. The V gene's germline CDR1 is MDHEN and CDR2 SYDVKM. The CDR3, as DNA: TGTGCCAGCAGTCCCTGGACTAGTCCAGATACGCAGTATTTT. Its translation: CASSPWTSPDTQYF.

The chain is built from TRBV28 and TRBJ2-3, with 11 positions matching TRBD2. J lost 1 base, V lost 6 bases, and 15 bases had no gene match. Germline CDR1 reads MDHEN; CDR2 reads SYDVKM. This CDR3 has 19 amino acids. CDR3 nucleotides: TGTGCCAGCAGCCCCCAGTGGCTAGCGGGGGGATTGGGCACAGATACGCAGTATTTT. It specifies CASSPQWLAGGLGTDTQYF. The full variable domain, completed using reference TRBV28 and TRBJ2-3, is DVKVTQSSRYLVKRTGEKVFLECVQDMDHENMFWYRQDPGLGLRLIYFSYDVKMKEKGDIPEGYSVSREKKERFSLILESASTNQTSMYLCASSPQWLAGGLGTDTQYFGPGTRLTVL.

The chain has TRBV2 and TRBJ2-1; TRBD2 is a possible D gene (6 bases). In germline, CDR1 is SNHLY, CDR2 FYNNEI. This CDR3 is built from 14 residues. The ends were cut back, 7 bases at V and 0 bases at J, with 10 bases in the middle. The CDR3 spells CASIGGASYNEQFF. CDR3 nucleotides: TGTGCCAGCATAGGAGGGGCCTCCTACAATGAGCAGTTCTTC.

V usage is TRBV7-8 and J usage is TRBJ2-6; D is undetermined. This CDR3 has 16 residues. CDR1 is SGHVS, CDR2 FQNEAQ, per germline. V was pared by 1 base and J by 4 bases, with 11 bases between. The CDR3 here is CASSLESRVGANVLTF. The CDR3 coding sequence is TGTGCCAGCAGCTTAGAATCCCGGGTAGGGGCCAACGTCCTGACTTTC. Supplemented by reference TRBV7-8 and TRBJ2-6, the full variable domain reads GAGVSQSPRYKVAKRGQDVALRCDPISGHVSLFWYQQALGQGPEFLTYFQNEAQLDKSGLPSDRFFAERPEGSVSTLKIQRTQQEDSAVYLCASSLESRVGANVLTFGAGSRLTVL.

For the CDR3, the DNA is TGTGCCAGCAGCTTGGGGGCAGGGAGCTCCTACAATGAGCAGTTCTTC. Translated, it gives CASSLGAGSSYNEQFF. J is TRBJ2-1 and V is TRBV5-6; D could derive from TRBD1 or TRBD2 (5 bases each). CDR1 and CDR2 from the germline V gene are SGHDT and YYEEEE. Trimming stripped 0 bases from V and 0 bases from J, with 10 bases between. The CDR3 loop spans 16 amino acids.

V gene TRBV27 combines with J gene TRBJ2-1; TRBD2 matches at 10 bases. CDR1 MNHEY and CDR2 SMNVEV come from the germline V gene (reference sequence). V shed 3 bases, J shed 9 bases, and the junction held 14 bases outside the gene matches. CDR3 length: 17 amino acids. The CDR3 reads CASSFSVAGTSDGEQFF. CDR3 nucleotides: TGTGCCAGCAGTTTTTCTGTCGCCGGGACTAGCGACGGTGAGCAGTTCTTC.

The chain uses TRBV11-2 and TRBJ2-2, with 9 bases fitting TRBD1. Germline CDR1 and CDR2: SGHAT and FQNNGV. The CDR3 consists of 16 residues. Trimming removed 5 bases from V and 2 bases from J; junction bases left unmatched: 6. CDR3 bases: TGTGCCAGCAGCCAGTACAGGGGGCAAAACACCGGGGAGCTGTTTTTT. Its protein product is CASSQYRGQNTGELFF.

A single count supports this clone. This chain connects TRBV6-5 to TRBJ1-3; D is unresolved. This CDR3 comprises 16 residues. Per germline, CDR1 MNHEY and CDR2 SVGAGI. Trimming left V 4 bases short and J 2 bases short, with 15 bases between. The CDR3 is CASSWSRVLAGNTIYF. CDR3 nucleotides: TGTGCCAGCAGTTGGAGTAGGGTCTTAGCTGGAAACACCATATATTTT.

This chain joins TRBV5-4 and TRBJ1-1; D gene ambiguous. The CDR3 contains 14 residues. Germline loops: CDR1 SGHNT, CDR2 YYREEE (reference sequence). Trimming cost V 8 bases and J 1 base, with 15 bases left between them. CDR3 protein: CASTTGTTNTEAFF. CDR3 nucleotides: TGTGCCAGTACGACCGGAACTACGAACACTGAAGCTTTCTTT.

This clone was recorded once. The rearrangement uses TRBV27 and TRBJ2-1, with 14 nucleotides matching TRBD2. This CDR3 has 18 amino acids. Germline trimming cut 3 bases from V and 5 bases from J; bases unmatched to any gene: 9. Per the germline V gene, CDR1 is MNHEY and CDR2 is SMNVEV (reference sequence). The CDR3 DNA is TGTGCCAGCAGTTTCTGGGGACTAGCGGGAGATAGGAACAATGAGCAGTTCTTC. The encoded protein is CASSFWGLAGDRNNEQFF.

This clone has more than one count but fewer than ten. V is TRBV7-2 and J is TRBJ2-3; D not resolved. This CDR3 spans 13 amino acids. CDR1 is SGHTA and CDR2 is FQGNSA in the germline V gene. Trimming stripped 2 bases from V and 7 bases from J, with 10 bases between. CDR3 DNA: TGTGCCAGCAGCTTAAAGGACCACCATACGCAGTATTTT. Amino acids: CASSLKDHHTQYF. The variable domain in full, completed from reference TRBV7-2 and TRBJ2-3, reads GAGVSQSPSNKVTEKGKDVELRCDPISGHTALYWYRQSLGQGLEFLIYFQGNSAPDKSGLPSDRFSAERTGGSVSTLTIQRTQQEDSAVYLCASSLKDHHTQYFGPGTRLTVL.

The chain combines TRBV10-3 with TRBJ1-1; D is possibly TRBD1 (6 bases). The germline V gene encodes CDR1 ENHRY and CDR2 SYGVKD. The CDR3 runs 15 residues. Trimming took off 6 bases at V and 0 bases at J, with 14 bases between the two ends. CDR3 region: CAIRTGSLLNTEAFF. The CDR3, as DNA: TGTGCCATCAGGACAGGCTCCCTACTGAACACTGAAGCTTTCTTT.

The J gene is TRBJ2-7, the V gene TRBV12-1; TRBD2 reflects the table's D call only, with no check against the DNA. TRBV12-1 is recorded as a pseudogene. This CDR3 is built from 16 residues. CDR3 sequence reads: CASSLRGPGGSYEQYF. CDR3 in DNA: TGTGCCAGCAGCTTAAGAGGACCCGGGGGGTCCTACGAGCAGTACTTC.

V is TRBV6-6 and J is TRBJ2-1; D is unclear. The germline CDR1 and CDR2 sequences are MNHNY and SVGAGI (reference sequence). With 6 bases removed from V and 5 bases from J, the gap between germline ends came to 11 bases. This CDR3 contains 13 residues. Here the CDR3 reads CASSLTPDNEQFF. DNA of the CDR3: TGTGCCAGCAGCCTGACCCCAGACAATGAGCAGTTCTTC.

The chain combines TRBV5-1 with TRBJ2-7; 7 bases agree with TRBD1. With V trimmed by 2 bases and J by 6 bases, 20 bases remained unmatched. This CDR3 has 18 residues. The V gene's germline CDR1 is SGHRS and CDR2 YFSETQ. CDR3: CASSLWQGVLTTTGEQYF. DNA for the CDR3: TGCGCCAGCAGCTTATGGCAGGGGGTCCTCACCACTACCGGCGAGCAGTACTTC.

The V call is TRBV9, the J call TRBJ2-4; 10 bases align to TRBD2. The CDR3 is made up of 16 amino acids. The germline V gene has CDR1 SGDLS and CDR2 YYNGEE. The junction had 7 bases not matched to a gene; V was cut back by 0 bases and J by 7 bases. The CDR3 DNA sequence: TGTGCCAGCAGCGTAGTTCCAGCGGGAGGGCTTAACATTCAGTACTTC. Translated, it gives CASSVVPAGGLNIQYF.

V usage is TRBV2 and J usage is TRBJ2-7; the D gene is possibly TRBD1 (5 bases). This CDR3 region has 17 residues. The V and J ends lost 3 bases and 6 bases respectively, with 24 bases between them. The germline CDR1 and CDR2 sequences are SNHLY and FYNNEI. This CDR3 is CASSDSRGGGFPIEQYF. CDR3 nucleotide sequence: TGTGCCAGCAGTGATAGTAGGGGCGGCGGTTTCCCGATCGAGCAGTACTTC.